This section outlines one T cell receptor (beta chain) sequence together with its context. The antigen remains unidentified. Here immunoSEQ multiplex PCR was the method, and the copy in TCRdb shows in-frame clones only, minus some. The sample has just under 30,000 clones, 70% to 80% seen once. These data are taken from a study of CD4 T cells in relation to SARS-CoV-2 and coronaviruses. Study information: PBMCs were cultured with antigen for less than twelve days before TCR beta sequencing. Controls used an HIV-1 Nef peptide pool or no peptide.

Before the COVID-19 pandemic, during about 2011-2019, CD4+ T cells were taken from unexposed donors. CD4+ T cells were isolated from the cells after 10 days of culture. Testing used SARS-CoV-2 S/N and four cold-coronavirus spikes on unexposed-donor CD4+ T cells, cells permitting. In germline, CDR1 is LGHNA, CDR2 YSLEER. Trimming removed 0 bases from V and 0 bases from J, with 6 bases in between. The CDR3 is 16 amino acids. Input material: CD4+ T cells from PBMCs, cultured in vitro. This rearrangement joins TRBV4-3 to TRBJ2-6; D is undetermined. This receptor was identified in a human donor in good health. The CDR3 loop reads CASSQESGSGANVLTF. CDR3 in DNA: TGCGCCAGCAGCCAAGAGTCAGGCTCTGGGGCCAACGTCCTGACTTTC.